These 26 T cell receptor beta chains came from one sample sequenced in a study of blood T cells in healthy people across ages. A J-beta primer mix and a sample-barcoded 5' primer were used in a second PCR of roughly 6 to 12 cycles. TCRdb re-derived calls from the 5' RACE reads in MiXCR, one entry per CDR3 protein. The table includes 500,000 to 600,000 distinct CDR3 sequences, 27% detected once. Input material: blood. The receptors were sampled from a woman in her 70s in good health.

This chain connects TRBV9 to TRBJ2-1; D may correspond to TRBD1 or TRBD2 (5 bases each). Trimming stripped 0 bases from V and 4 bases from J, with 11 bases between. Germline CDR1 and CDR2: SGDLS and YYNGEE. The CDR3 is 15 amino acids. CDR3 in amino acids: CASSVGGALYNEQFF. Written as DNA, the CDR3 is TGTGCCAGCAGCGTAGGAGGGGCCCTTTACAATGAGCAGTTCTTC. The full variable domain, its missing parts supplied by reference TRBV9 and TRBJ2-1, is DSGVTQTPKHLITATGQRVTLRCSPRSGDLSVYWYQQSLDQGLQFLIQYYNGEERAKGNILERFSAQQFPDLHSELNLSSLELGDSALYFCASSVGGALYNEQFFGPGTRLTVL.

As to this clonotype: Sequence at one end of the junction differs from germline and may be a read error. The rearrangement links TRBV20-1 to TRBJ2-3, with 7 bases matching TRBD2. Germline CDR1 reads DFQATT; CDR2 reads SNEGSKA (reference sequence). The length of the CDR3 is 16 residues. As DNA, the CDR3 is TGCGGTGCTAGAGGGGCTAGCGGAGGAAGCACAGATACGCAGTATTTT. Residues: CGARGASGGSTDTQYF.

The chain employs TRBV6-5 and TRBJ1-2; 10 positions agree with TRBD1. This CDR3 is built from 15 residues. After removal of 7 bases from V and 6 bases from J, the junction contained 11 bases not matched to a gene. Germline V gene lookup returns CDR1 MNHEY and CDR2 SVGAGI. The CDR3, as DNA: TGTGCCAGCACCTTTGAGGGGACAGGGGTAAATGGCTACACCTTC. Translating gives CASTFEGTGVNGYTF.

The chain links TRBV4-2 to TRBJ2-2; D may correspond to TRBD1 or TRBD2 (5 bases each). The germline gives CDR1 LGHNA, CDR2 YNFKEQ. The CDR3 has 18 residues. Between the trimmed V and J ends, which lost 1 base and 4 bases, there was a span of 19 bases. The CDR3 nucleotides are TGTGCCAGCAGCCAAGTCTCCTCGGAACGGGGCGGCACCGGGGAGCTGTTTTTT. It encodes CASSQVSSERGGTGELFF.

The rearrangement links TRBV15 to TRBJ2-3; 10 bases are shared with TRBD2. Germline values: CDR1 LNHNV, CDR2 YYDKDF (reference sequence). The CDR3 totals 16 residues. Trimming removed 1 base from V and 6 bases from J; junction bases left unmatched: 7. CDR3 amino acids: CATSRVPRAGGDTQYF. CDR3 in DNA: TGTGCCACCAGCAGAGTGCCAAGAGCGGGGGGGGATACGCAGTATTTT.

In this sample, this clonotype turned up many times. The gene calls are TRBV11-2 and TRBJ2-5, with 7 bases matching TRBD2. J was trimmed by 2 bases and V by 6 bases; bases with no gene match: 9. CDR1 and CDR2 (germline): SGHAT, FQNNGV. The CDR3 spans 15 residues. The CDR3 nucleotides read TGTGCCAGCAGTAAGCAGCGGGGTCTTCAAGAGACCCAGTACTTC. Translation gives CASSKQRGLQETQYF. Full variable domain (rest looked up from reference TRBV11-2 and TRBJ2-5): EAGVAQSPRYKIIEKRQSVAFWCNPISGHATLYWYQQILGQGPKLLIQFQNNGVVDDSQLPKDRFSAERLKGVDSTLKIQPAKLEDSAVYLCASSKQRGLQETQYFGPGTRLLVL.

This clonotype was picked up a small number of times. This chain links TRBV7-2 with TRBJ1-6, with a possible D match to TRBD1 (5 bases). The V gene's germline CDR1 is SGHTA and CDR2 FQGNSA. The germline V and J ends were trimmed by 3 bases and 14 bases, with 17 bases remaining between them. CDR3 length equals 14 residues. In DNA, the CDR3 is TGTGCCAGCAGCTTCTCGGGGGGGTCCGAGGCCCTCCACTTT. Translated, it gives CASSFSGGSEALHF.

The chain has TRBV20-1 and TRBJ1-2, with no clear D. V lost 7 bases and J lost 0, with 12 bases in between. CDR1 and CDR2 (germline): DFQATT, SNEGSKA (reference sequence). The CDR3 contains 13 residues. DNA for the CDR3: TGCAGTGGTCGGGCAGCAGCTAACTATGGCTACACCTTC. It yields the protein CSGRAAANYGYTF.

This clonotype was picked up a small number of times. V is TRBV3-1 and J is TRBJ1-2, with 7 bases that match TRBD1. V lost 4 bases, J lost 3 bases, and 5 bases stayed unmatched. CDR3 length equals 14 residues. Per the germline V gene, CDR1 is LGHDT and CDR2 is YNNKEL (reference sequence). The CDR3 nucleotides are TGTGCCAGCAGCCGCGTCGGGACAGACTATGGCTACACCTTC. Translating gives CASSRVGTDYGYTF.

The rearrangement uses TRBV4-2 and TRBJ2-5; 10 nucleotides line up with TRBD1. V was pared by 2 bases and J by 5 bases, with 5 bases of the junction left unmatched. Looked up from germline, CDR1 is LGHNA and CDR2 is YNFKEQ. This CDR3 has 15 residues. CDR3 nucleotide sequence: TGTGCCAGCAGCCAACGACAGGGGGCTTCCGAGACCCAGTACTTC. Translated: CASSQRQGASETQYF.

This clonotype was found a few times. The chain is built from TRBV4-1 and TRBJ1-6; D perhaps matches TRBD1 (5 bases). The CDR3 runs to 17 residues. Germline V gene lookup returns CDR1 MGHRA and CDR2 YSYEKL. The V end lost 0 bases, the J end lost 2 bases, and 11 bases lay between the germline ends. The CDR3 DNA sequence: TGCGCCAGCAGCCAAGAGGGGGACTTACCCTATAATTCACCCCTCCACTTT. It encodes CASSQEGDLPYNSPLHF.

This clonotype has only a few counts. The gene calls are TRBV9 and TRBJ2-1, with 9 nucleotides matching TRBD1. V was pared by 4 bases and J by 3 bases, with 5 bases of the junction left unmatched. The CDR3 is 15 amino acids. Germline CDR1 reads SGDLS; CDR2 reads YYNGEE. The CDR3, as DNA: TGTGCCAGCAGCACACAGGGGGCCTTCTACAATGAGCAGTTCTTC. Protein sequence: CASSTQGAFYNEQFF.

The chain's CDR3 is CASSHILAPGNEQFF. In DNA, the CDR3 is TGTGCCAGCAGCCACATCCTAGCGCCGGGAAATGAGCAGTTCTTC. J is TRBJ2-1 and V is TRBV14; weak D call: TRBD2 (6 bases). The CDR3 is 15 amino acids. V lost 3 bases, J lost 7 bases, and 16 bases lay in between. Germline V gene sequence: CDR1 SGHDN, CDR2 FVKESK.

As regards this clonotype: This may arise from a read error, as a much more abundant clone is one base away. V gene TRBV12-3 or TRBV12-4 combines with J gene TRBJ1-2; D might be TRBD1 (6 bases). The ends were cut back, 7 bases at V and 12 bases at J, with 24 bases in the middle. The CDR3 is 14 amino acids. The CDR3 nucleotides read TGTGCCAGCACCTTGAGAAGCAACTCTGGGGGCAACACCTTC. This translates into CASTLRSNSGGNTF.

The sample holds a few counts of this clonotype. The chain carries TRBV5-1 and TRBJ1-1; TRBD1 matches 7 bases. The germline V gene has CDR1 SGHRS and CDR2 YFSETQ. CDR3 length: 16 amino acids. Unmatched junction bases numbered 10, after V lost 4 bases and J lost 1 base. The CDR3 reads CASSRGGGPGNTEAFF. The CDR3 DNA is TGCGCCAGCAGCAGAGGGGGCGGACCGGGGAACACTGAAGCTTTCTTT.

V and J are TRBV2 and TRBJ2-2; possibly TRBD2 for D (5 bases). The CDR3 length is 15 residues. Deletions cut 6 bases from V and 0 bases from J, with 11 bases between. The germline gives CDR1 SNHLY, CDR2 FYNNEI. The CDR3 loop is CASRVLGTNTGELFF. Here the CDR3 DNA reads TGTGCCAGCAGAGTACTAGGGACGAACACCGGGGAGCTGTTTTTT.

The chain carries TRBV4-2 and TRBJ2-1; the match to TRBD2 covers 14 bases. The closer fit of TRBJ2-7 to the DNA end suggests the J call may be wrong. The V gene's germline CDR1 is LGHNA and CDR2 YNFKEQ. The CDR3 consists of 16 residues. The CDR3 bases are TGTGCCAGCAGCCAAGAGGGACTAGCGGGGGCCAGGGAGCAGTACTTC. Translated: CASSQEGLAGAREQYF.

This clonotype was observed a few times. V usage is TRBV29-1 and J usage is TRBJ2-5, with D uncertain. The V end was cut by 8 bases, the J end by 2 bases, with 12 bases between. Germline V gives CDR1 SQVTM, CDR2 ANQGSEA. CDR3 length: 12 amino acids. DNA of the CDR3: TGCAGCATCCTGGGAAAACAAGAGACCCAGTACTTC. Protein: CSILGKQETQYF. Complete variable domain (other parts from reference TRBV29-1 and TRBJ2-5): SAVISQKPSRDICQRGTSLTIQCQVDSQVTMMFWYRQQPGQSLTLIATANQGSEATYESGFVIDKFPISRPNLTFSTLTVSNMSPEDSSIYLCSILGKQETQYFGPGTRLLVL.

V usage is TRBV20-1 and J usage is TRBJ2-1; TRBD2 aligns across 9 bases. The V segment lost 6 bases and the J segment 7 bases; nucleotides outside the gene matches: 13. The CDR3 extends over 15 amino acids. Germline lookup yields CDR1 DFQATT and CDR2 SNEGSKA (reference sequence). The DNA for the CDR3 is TGCAGTGCCAGGAATCTAGCGGGATCGGGGAATGAGCAGTTCTTC. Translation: CSARNLAGSGNEQFF.

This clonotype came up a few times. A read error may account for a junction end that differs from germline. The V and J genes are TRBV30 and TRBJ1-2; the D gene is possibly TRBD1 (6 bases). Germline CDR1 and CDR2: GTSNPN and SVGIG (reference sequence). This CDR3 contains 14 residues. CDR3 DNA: TGTGCCTGGAAGCCAGGACAGTTTTCTTATGGCTGCACCTTC. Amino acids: CAWKPGQFSYGCTF.

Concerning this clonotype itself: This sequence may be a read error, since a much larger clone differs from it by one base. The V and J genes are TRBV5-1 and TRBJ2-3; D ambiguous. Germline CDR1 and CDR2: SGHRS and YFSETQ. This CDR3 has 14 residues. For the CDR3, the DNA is TGCGCCAGCAGTTTAAGTCGGAGCACAGATACGCAGTGTTTT. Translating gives CASSLSRSTDTQCF.

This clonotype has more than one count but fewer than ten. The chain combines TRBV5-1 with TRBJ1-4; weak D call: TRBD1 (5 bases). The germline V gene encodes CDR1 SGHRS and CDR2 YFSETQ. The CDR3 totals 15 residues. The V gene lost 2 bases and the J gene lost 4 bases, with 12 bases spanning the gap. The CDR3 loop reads CASSFRDGLNEKLFF. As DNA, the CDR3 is TGCGCCAGCAGCTTTCGGGACGGCCTTAATGAAAAACTGTTTTTT.

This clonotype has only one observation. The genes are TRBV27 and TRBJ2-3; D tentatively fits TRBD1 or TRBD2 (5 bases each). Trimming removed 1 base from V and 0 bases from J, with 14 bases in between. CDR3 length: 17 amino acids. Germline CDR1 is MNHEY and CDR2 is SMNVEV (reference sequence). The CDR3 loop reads CASSLWASGRSTDTQYF. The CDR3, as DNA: TGTGCCAGCAGTTTATGGGCTTCGGGGCGTAGCACAGATACGCAGTATTTT.

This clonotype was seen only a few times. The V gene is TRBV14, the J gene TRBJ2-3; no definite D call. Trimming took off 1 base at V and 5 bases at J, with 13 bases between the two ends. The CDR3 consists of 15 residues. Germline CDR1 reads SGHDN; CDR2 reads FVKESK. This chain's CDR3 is CASSQGLDALDTQYF. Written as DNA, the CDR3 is TGTGCCAGCAGCCAAGGTCTAGATGCGCTAGATACGCAGTATTTT.

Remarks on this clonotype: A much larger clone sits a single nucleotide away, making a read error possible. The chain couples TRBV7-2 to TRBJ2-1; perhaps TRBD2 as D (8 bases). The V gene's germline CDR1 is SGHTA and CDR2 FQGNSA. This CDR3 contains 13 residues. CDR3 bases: TGTGCCAGCAGCCAAACGCCGGGACTAGGGGGCCCCTTC. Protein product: CASSQTPGLGGPF.

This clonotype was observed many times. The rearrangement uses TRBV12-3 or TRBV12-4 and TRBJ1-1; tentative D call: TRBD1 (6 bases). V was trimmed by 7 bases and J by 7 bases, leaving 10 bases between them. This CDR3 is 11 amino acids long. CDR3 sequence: CASTKDSEAFF. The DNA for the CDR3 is TGTGCCAGCACCAAGGACAGTGAAGCTTTCTTT.